A single sample is the source of the 29 T cell receptor beta chains below, sequenced in a study of blood T cell repertoires in COVID-19. This table comes from immunoSEQ multiplex PCR, and its TCRdb copy is limited to in-frame clones, with some not included. The sample has about 38,000 clones, nearly 90% seen once. The source material was peripheral blood. These receptors were taken from a man aged 60 to 69 with COVID-19, enrolled during active disease.

This clone was observed a handful of times. V is TRBV19 and J is TRBJ1-1; 7 nucleotides agree with TRBD1. CDR3 length: 14 residues. Germline loops: CDR1 LNHDA, CDR2 SQIVND (reference sequence). V shed 5 bases, J shed 5 bases, and the junction held 8 bases outside the gene matches. The CDR3 sequence: CASSVTGARTEAFF. The CDR3 DNA reads TGTGCCAGTAGTGTAACAGGGGCGAGAACTGAAGCTTTCTTT.

This clone has just one count. The gene calls are TRBV27 and TRBJ1-1; 7 nucleotides line up with TRBD1. V lost 6 bases to trimming and J lost 5 bases; unmatched junction nucleotides: 9. Germline V CDR1 and CDR2: MNHEY, SMNVEV (reference sequence). The CDR3 length is 14 residues. Here the CDR3 reads CASSFTGAGTEAFF. DNA of the CDR3: TGTGCCAGCAGCTTCACAGGGGCTGGGACTGAAGCTTTCTTT.

The rearrangement joins TRBV5-1 to TRBJ2-2, with 8 bases that match TRBD2. CDR3 length: 16 residues. V shed 1 base, J shed 0 bases, and the junction held 2 bases outside the gene matches. Per germline, CDR1 SGHRS and CDR2 YFSETQ. CDR3 in amino acids: CASSLNGGANTGELFF. The CDR3 DNA sequence: TGCGCCAGCAGCTTGAACGGGGGGGCGAACACCGGGGAGCTGTTTTTT.

This rearrangement joins TRBV5-1 to TRBJ1-5; tentative D call: TRBD1 (6 bases). Germline V gene sequence: CDR1 SGHRS, CDR2 YFSETQ. The V end was cut by 3 bases, the J end by 9 bases, with 19 bases between. The CDR3 length is 15 residues. This chain's CDR3 is CASSSRTAHQGPQHF. CDR3 DNA sequence: TGCGCCAGCAGCTCTCGGACAGCTCACCAAGGGCCCCAGCATTTT.

The J gene is TRBJ1-6, the V gene TRBV5-5; 9 bases line up with TRBD1. This CDR3 contains 14 residues. CDR1 and CDR2 from the germline V gene are SGHKS and YYEKEE (reference sequence). The junction had 7 bases not matched to a gene; V was cut back by 5 bases and J by 10 bases. As DNA, the CDR3 is TGTGCCAGCAGGTCCGGGACAGGGTCGTCACCCCTCCACTTT. As protein: CASRSGTGSSPLHF. The full variable domain, with the rest looked up from reference TRBV5-5 and TRBJ1-6, is DAGVTQSPTHLIKTRGQQVTLRCSPISGHKSVSWYQQVLGQGPQFIFQYYEKEERGRGNFPDRFSARQFPNYSSELNVNALLLGDSALYLCASRSGTGSSPLHFGNGTRLTVT.

This clone has only a few counts. The chain joins TRBV11-3 to TRBJ1-4, with TRBD1 as a possible D gene (6 bases). This CDR3 has 15 amino acids. Trimming cost V 5 bases and J 4 bases, with 14 bases left between them. Germline assignment: CDR1 SGHNT and CDR2 YENEEA. The CDR3 here is CASSKAGDYNEKLFF. For the CDR3, the DNA is TGTGCCAGCAGCAAGGCAGGGGACTATAATGAAAAACTGTTTTTT.

The chain is built from TRBV12-3 or TRBV12-4 and TRBJ1-5; D gene ambiguous. V gave up 5 bases and J gave up 7 bases, with 9 bases separating them. The CDR3 extends over 12 amino acids. The CDR3 sequence: CASSQQSQPQHF. CDR3 sequence (DNA): TGTGCCAGCAGTCAACAATCCCAGCCCCAGCATTTT.

This chain joins TRBV6-1 and TRBJ2-1; TRBD2 aligns across 13 bases. With 0 bases clipped from V and 0 bases from J, the junction kept 5 bases outside the gene matches. The CDR3 sequence is 19 residues long. Germline V lookup: CDR1 MNHNS, CDR2 SASEGT. DNA of the CDR3: TGTGCCAGCAGTGAAGCACTAGCGGGAGGGAAGAGCTCCTACAATGAGCAGTTCTTC. Translated: CASSEALAGGKSSYNEQFF.

Only a few counts were recorded for this clone. CDR3 region: CASSLVSMFGTGGQERYF. CDR3 DNA: TGCGCCAGCAGCTTGGTATCGATGTTCGGGACAGGGGGCCAAGAACGGTACTTC. The J gene is TRBJ2-7, the V gene TRBV5-1, with 12 bases lining up with TRBD1. In germline, CDR1 is SGHRS, CDR2 YFSETQ. Trimming cost V 0 bases and J 12 bases; bases outside gene matches: 19. This CDR3 has 18 amino acids.

CDR3 nucleotide sequence: TGTGCCAGCAGCAACCAGGGGGAACTTGCTGGGAGGGAGACCCAGTACTTC. This sequence encodes CASSNQGELAGRETQYF. The genes are TRBV28 and TRBJ2-5; tentatively, D is TRBD1 (7 bases). The CDR3 length is 17 residues. CDR1 and CDR2 (germline): MDHEN, SYDVKM. Trimming pared 6 bases from V and 5 bases from J, leaving 25 bases between. Full variable domain (missing parts from reference TRBV28 and TRBJ2-5): DVKVTQSSRYLVKRTGEKVFLECVQDMDHENMFWYRQDPGLGLRLIYFSYDVKMKEKGDIPEGYSVSREKKERFSLILESASTNQTSMYLCASSNQGELAGRETQYFGPGTRLLVL.

The chain employs TRBV19 and TRBJ2-2; 10 nucleotides line up with TRBD1. CDR3 length equals 15 residues. Losses at the gene ends were 10 bases for V and 1 base for J; bases not matched to a gene: 6. CDR1 and CDR2 from the germline V gene are LNHDA and SQIVND (reference sequence). Here the CDR3 DNA reads TGTGCCACCTCCCGGGACAGGGGGAACACCGGGGAGCTGTTTTTT. It specifies CATSRDRGNTGELFF.

V and J are TRBV6-5 and TRBJ2-3; D is undetermined. V was shortened by 7 bases and J by 2 bases, with 13 bases between the two germline ends. This CDR3 region has 14 residues. Germline CDR1 is MNHEY and CDR2 is SVGAGI. The CDR3 is CASTFGSSTDTQYF. In nucleotides, the CDR3 is TGTGCCAGCACCTTCGGGTCTTCCACAGATACGCAGTATTTT.

The chain recombines TRBV19 with TRBJ1-2; the match to TRBD1 covers 7 bases. The CDR3 has 15 residues. Per germline, CDR1 LNHDA and CDR2 SQIVND (reference sequence). With 4 bases clipped from V and 1 base from J, the junction kept 6 bases outside the gene matches. The chain's CDR3 is CASSKTGIGNYGYTF. CDR3 coding DNA: TGTGCCAGTAGTAAGACAGGGATTGGTAACTATGGCTACACCTTC.

The chain employs TRBV5-1 and TRBJ1-4; TRBD1 agrees at 9 bases. The junction had 4 bases not matched to a gene; V was cut back by 4 bases and J by 6 bases. The CDR3 is 14 amino acids. The germline V gene has CDR1 SGHRS and CDR2 YFSETQ. The CDR3 nucleotides read TGCGCCAGCAGCCTGACAGGGGGTGATGAAAAACTGTTTTTT. Its translation is CASSLTGGDEKLFF.

The chain links TRBV19 to TRBJ1-2, with a possible D match to TRBD1 (6 bases). Looked up from germline, CDR1 is LNHDA and CDR2 is SQIVND (reference sequence). The CDR3 is 14 amino acids. Trimming took 6 bases from V and 0 from J, leaving 11 bases between them. The CDR3 nucleotides are TGTGCCAGTAGGACAGGTCCCGCTAACTATGGCTACACCTTC. This translates into CASRTGPANYGYTF.

The chain couples TRBV28 to TRBJ2-1; the match to TRBD2 covers 14 bases. The CDR3 is made up of 18 amino acids. The trim removed 5 bases at V and 0 bases at J, leaving 6 bases unmatched. Germline assignment: CDR1 MDHEN and CDR2 SYDVKM. The CDR3 reads CASSPGLAGGISYNEQFF. DNA of the CDR3: TGTGCCAGCAGTCCCGGACTAGCGGGAGGTATCTCCTACAATGAGCAGTTCTTC.

The V and J genes are TRBV15 and TRBJ2-2, with TRBD2 matching over 11 bases. This CDR3 is built from 17 residues. V lost 4 bases, J lost 2 bases, and 6 bases stayed unmatched. Germline loops: CDR1 LNHNV, CDR2 YYDKDF (reference sequence). The CDR3 DNA sequence: TGTGCCACCAGCACCAGGACTAGCGGGCAAAACACCGGGGAGCTGTTTTTT. It yields the protein CATSTRTSGQNTGELFF.

CDR3 DNA: TGTGCCTGGATCCGCTTCACGGGGGGTACTGAAGCTTTCTTT. It codes for CAWIRFTGGTEAFF. This sequence joins TRBV30 and TRBJ1-1, with D possibly being TRBD1 (5 bases). The CDR3 is 14 residues long. Trimming shortened V by 4 bases and J by 5 bases, and 17 bases separated the two germline ends. Germline CDR1 and CDR2: GTSNPN and SVGIG (reference sequence). The full variable domain, in which reference TRBV30 and TRBJ1-1 provide the parts outside the CDR3, is SQTIHQWPATLVQPVGSPLSLECTVEGTSNPNLYWYRQAAGRGLQLLFYSVGIGQISSEVPQNLSASRPQDRQFILSSKKLLLSDSGFYLCAWIRFTGGTEAFFGQGTRLTVV.

The chain couples TRBV7-9 to TRBJ1-2; the D is unclear. The germline V and J ends were trimmed by 2 bases and 6 bases, with 7 bases remaining between them. The CDR3 runs 12 residues. Germline V gene data show CDR1 as SEHNR and CDR2 as FQNEAQ (reference sequence). The CDR3 reads CASSLIEDGYTF. CDR3 DNA sequence: TGTGCCAGCAGCTTAATAGAGGATGGCTACACCTTC.

The chain recombines TRBV29-1 with TRBJ1-2; 7 bases map to TRBD1. CDR3 length equals 13 residues. V was clipped by 7 bases and J by 6 bases; unmatched bases: 11. Germline values: CDR1 SQVTM, CDR2 ANQGSEA. The CDR3 protein is CSATDRVGDGYTF. CDR3 DNA sequence: TGCAGCGCAACCGACAGGGTCGGTGATGGCTACACCTTC.

This chain connects TRBV13 to TRBJ1-6, with 9 positions matching TRBD1. Germline CDR1 is PRHDT and CDR2 is FYEKMQ (reference sequence). The junction had 13 bases not matched to a gene; V was cut back by 0 bases and J by 7 bases. This CDR3 comprises 19 residues. The CDR3 nucleotides read TGTGCCAGCAGCTTAGGGACCGGGACAGGGCAATTTAAGAATTCACCCCTCCACTTT. Protein: CASSLGTGTGQFKNSPLHF.

The V and J genes are TRBV28 and TRBJ2-7, with 7 bases aligning to TRBD2. The CDR3 extends over 13 amino acids. Germline CDR1 and CDR2: MDHEN and SYDVKM. V shed 8 bases, J shed 7 bases, and the junction held 11 bases outside the gene matches. CDR3: CASYGKGGEEQYF. The CDR3 coding sequence is TGTGCCAGCTACGGGAAGGGAGGGGAAGAGCAGTACTTC.

The table lists this clone with a few counts. CDR3 protein: CASSESGTSEQYF. DNA for the CDR3: TGCGCCAGCAGTGAGTCCGGGACTTCCGAGCAGTACTTC. The chain carries TRBV10-1 and TRBJ2-7, with D possibly TRBD2 on 6 matching bases. The germline gives CDR1 WNHNN, CDR2 SYGVQD (reference sequence). This CDR3 region has 13 residues. Trimming removed 0 bases at V and 6 bases at J, with 9 bases between.

V is TRBV28 and J is TRBJ1-2, with D possibly matching TRBD1 (5 bases). Germline assignment: CDR1 MDHEN and CDR2 SYDVKM. V shed 7 bases and J shed 4 bases, with 19 bases lying between them. The CDR3 consists of 15 residues. The CDR3 DNA is TGTGCCAGCACTAAGTCTGCAGACAGATCCTATGGCTACACCTTC. Translation gives CASTKSADRSYGYTF.

V gene TRBV11-2 combines with J gene TRBJ2-4; no clear D. Trimming pared 5 bases from V and 0 bases from J, leaving 17 bases between. Germline V lookup: CDR1 SGHAT, CDR2 FQNNGV. The CDR3 totals 17 residues. The CDR3 spells CASSLPWRARAKNIQYF. CDR3 DNA sequence: TGTGCCAGCAGCCTACCCTGGCGAGCGAGAGCCAAAAACATTCAGTACTTC.

This clone occurred once. The J gene is TRBJ2-1, the V gene TRBV5-6; 13 bases map to TRBD2. The CDR3 loop spans 15 amino acids. CDR1 is SGHDT, CDR2 YYEEEE, per germline. Losses at the gene ends were 5 bases for V and 8 bases for J; bases not matched to a gene: 7. The CDR3 loop is CASSWTSGSSDEQFF. CDR3 sequence (DNA): TGTGCCAGCAGTTGGACTAGCGGGAGTTCGGATGAGCAGTTCTTC. The whole variable domain, filled in from reference TRBV5-6 and TRBJ2-1, reads DAGVTQSPTHLIKTRGQQVTLRCSPKSGHDTVSWYQQALGQGPQFIFQYYEEEERQRGNFPDRFSGHQFPNYSSELNVNALLLGDSALYLCASSWTSGSSDEQFFGPGTRLTVL.

The rearrangement links TRBV28 to TRBJ1-3, with D unresolved. Trimming removed 7 bases at V and 0 bases at J, with 10 bases between. The CDR3 has 14 residues. Germline V CDR1 and CDR2: MDHEN, SYDVKM. The CDR3 DNA sequence: TGTGCCAGCACCACGGTCCGCTCTGGAAACACCATATATTTT. Residues: CASTTVRSGNTIYF.

This rearrangement joins TRBV5-1 to TRBJ2-5; 7 bases are a match to TRBD2. Germline V gene sequence: CDR1 SGHRS, CDR2 YFSETQ. CDR3 size: 16 residues. V shed 1 base, J shed 2 bases, and the junction held 8 bases outside the gene matches. CDR3 nucleotide sequence: TGCGCCAGCAGCTTGTTTGGCGGGGGACCGCAAGAGACCCAGTACTTC. It specifies CASSLFGGGPQETQYF.

The rearrangement links TRBV7-2 to TRBJ2-1, with 9 bases fitting TRBD2. Trimming at V came to 6 bases and at J to 8 bases, leaving 8 bases not matched to a gene. This CDR3 spans 14 amino acids. CDR1 and CDR2 from the germline V gene are SGHTA and FQGNSA. The CDR3 sequence is CASRLSSGADEQFF. The CDR3 nucleotides are TGTGCCAGCAGACTCTCTAGCGGGGCGGATGAGCAGTTCTTC.